This TCR beta chain was retrieved from a study of blood T cell repertoires in COVID-19. Study summary: Samples of COVID-19 (acute and convalescent) were obtained from the United States, Italy and Spain. The analysed material was cDNA or gDNA that came from T cells, B-cell-depleted T cells, or PBMCs.

V was clipped by 2 bases and J by 7 bases; unmatched bases: 2. The CDR3 covers 13 residues. Looked up from germline, CDR1 is MNHEY and CDR2 is SMNVEV (reference sequence). Study processing details: Amplified reference gene primers provided the basis for estimating nucleated cell counts. The table came from immunoSEQ multiplex PCR; TCRdb's copy has only in-frame clones and leaves some out. V and J calls and clone size are as listed in that table; D and trimming were resolved from the DNA. The data hold 300,000 to 450,000 clones, with around 85% observed a single time. Sequenced sample: peripheral blood. The genes are TRBV27 and TRBJ2-1; the match to TRBD1 covers 7 bases. The receptor was isolated from a woman aged 18-30 years with acute or convalescent COVID-19. The CDR3 bases are TGTGCCAGCAGTTTAAGGGACAGAAATGAGCAGTTCTTC. This sequence encodes CASSLRDRNEQFF.